Below, 3 T cell receptor beta chains from the same sample are listed, as sequenced in a study of blood T cell repertoires in COVID-19. The data were produced by immunoSEQ multiplex PCR, yet TCRdb's version contains in-frame clones alone and is incomplete. The sample has approximately 98,000 clones; roughly 80% are singletons. The specimen was peripheral blood. These receptors were obtained from a man older than 75 with acute or convalescent COVID-19.

The chain has TRBV1 and TRBJ2-1; TRBD2, the D gene given by the table, was not confirmed from the DNA. TRBV1 is a listed pseudogene. This CDR3 is 16 amino acids long. CDR3 nucleotide sequence: TGCACCAGCAGCCAAGAGCCACTAGCGGTAGGCAATGAGCAGTTCTTC. Protein sequence: CTSSQEPLAVGNEQFF.

V and J are TRBV4-1 and TRBJ2-7; 12 bases are shared with TRBD2. The length of the CDR3 is 17 residues. The V and J ends lost 3 bases and 12 bases, in that order; junction bases with no gene match: 18. CDR1 is MGHRA, CDR2 YSYEKL, per germline. CDR3 sequence reads: CASSQPGGGDKTSGRYF. CDR3 DNA sequence: TGCGCCAGCAGCCAGCCCGGGGGGGGCGACAAGACTAGCGGGAGGTACTTC.

The V gene is TRBV28, the J gene TRBJ2-5; the match to TRBD2 covers 7 bases. Germline CDR1 MDHEN, CDR2 SYDVKM. CDR3 length: 14 amino acids. V was clipped by 5 bases and J by 1 base; unmatched bases: 4. Here the CDR3 DNA reads TGTGCCAGCAGTCGGACTAGTCTCCAAGAGACCCAGTACTTC. It codes for CASSRTSLQETQYF.